This T cell receptor beta chain is from a study of early T cells in non-severe SARS-CoV-2 infection. Study context: Sequencing used unsorted whole-blood bulk RNA, so chains lack pairing. Whole-study findings and limits: Lookups in VDJdb leaned toward anti-spike CD8 responses and missed private and CD4 specificities.

Tagging with unique molecular identifiers was applied to individual cDNA molecules. A single record per CDR3 protein comes from TCRdb applying MiXCR to the 5' RACE reads. The sample shows around 80,000 distinct CDR3 sequences, 8% to 13% of them seen only once. The CDR3 length is 13 residues. The junction had 8 bases not matched to a gene; V was cut back by 6 bases and J by 11 bases. This clonotype was seen only a few times. Its matching antigen is unknown. The clonotype was recovered from an adult who was a healthcare worker with PCR-confirmed SARS-CoV-2 infection or an uninfected control (not recorded which). The specimen comprised whole blood, sampled at baseline. The rearrangement joins TRBV12-3 or TRBV12-4 to TRBJ1-5, with TRBD1 matching 9 bases. The CDR3 here is CASSRVQGAAQHF. As DNA, the CDR3 is TGTGCCAGCAGCCGAGTACAGGGGGCGGCCCAGCATTTT.